These T cell receptor beta chains were read from a single sample in a study of CD8+CD57+ T cells in acquired aplastic anemia. TCRdb reprocessed the reads via MiXCR and lists one record per CDR3 protein. The sample yields under 200,000 distinct CDR3 sequences, less than 50% seen once. The sample comprised sorted CD4+, CD8+, or CD8+CD57+ T cells (not recorded which) from PBMCs. These receptors originate from a human donor with aplastic anemia. Both conserved end residues are part of each CDR3. The D gene is left open where the match is weak. Rows give clone size only sometimes, using once, few, many, or a class for an expanded clone.

clone_size: .; v_call: TRBV28; j_call: TRBJ2-7; d_call: .; cdr3_aa: CASNPLGESYEQYF; cdr3_nt: TGTGCCAGCAACCCATTAGGCGAGTCCTACGAGCAGTACTTC
clone_size: many; v_call: TRBV6-6; j_call: TRBJ2-7; d_call: TRBD1; cdr3_aa: CASSFDRGLYEQYF; cdr3_nt: TGTGCCAGCAGTTTTGACAGGGGCCTCTACGAGCAGTACTTC
clone_size: .; v_call: TRBV29-1; j_call: TRBJ2-5; d_call: .; cdr3_aa: CSVAWRTTQETQCF; cdr3_nt: TGCAGCGTTGCGTGGAGGACTACACAGGAGACCCAGTGCTTC
clone_size: .; v_call: TRBV7-2; j_call: TRBJ1-3; d_call: .; cdr3_aa: CASSMDTGNTIYF; cdr3_nt: TGTGCCAGCAGTATGGACACTGGAAACACCATATATTTT
clone_size: many; v_call: TRBV4-1; j_call: TRBJ1-4; d_call: TRBD1; cdr3_aa: CASSPGGKVEKLFF; cdr3_nt: TGCGCCAGCAGCCCAGGGGGGAAGGTTGAAAAACTGTTTTTT
clone_size: few; v_call: TRBV5-1; j_call: TRBJ2-7; d_call: TRBD2; cdr3_aa: CASSEREAKQYF; cdr3_nt: TGCGCCAGCAGCGAACGGGAGGCCAAGCAGTACTTC
clone_size: many; v_call: TRBV6-2/TRBV6-3; j_call: TRBJ2-7; d_call: .; cdr3_aa: CASSYKSQYF; cdr3_nt: TGTGCCAGCAGTTACAAATCGCAGTACTTC
clone_size: .; v_call: TRBV5-1; j_call: TRBJ2-5; d_call: TRBD2; cdr3_aa: CASLSGGTGGQETQYF; cdr3_nt: TGCGCCAGCCTCAGCGGGGGAACGGGGGGGCAAGAGACCCAGTACTTC
clone_size: once; v_call: TRBV4-2; j_call: TRBJ2-3; d_call: .; cdr3_aa: CASSPPGTGTDTQYF; cdr3_nt: TGTGCCAGCAGCCCACCCGGGACCGGGACAGATACGCAGTATTTT
clone_size: .; v_call: TRBV7-7; j_call: TRBJ2-5; d_call: .; cdr3_aa: CASSLLGAGAETQYF; cdr3_nt: TGTGCCAGCAGCTTACTCGGGGCCGGGGCAGAGACCCAGTACTTC
clone_size: .; v_call: TRBV6-1; j_call: TRBJ2-3; d_call: TRBD2; cdr3_aa: CASSGLADLGTDTQYF; cdr3_nt: TGTGCCAGCAGTGGACTAGCGGATTTAGGCACAGATACGCAGTATTTT
clone_size: many; v_call: TRBV13; j_call: TRBJ2-7; d_call: .; cdr3_aa: CASSLGLNSYEQYF; cdr3_nt: TGTGCCAGCAGCTTAGGCTTGAACTCCTACGAGCAGTACTTC
clone_size: .; v_call: TRBV20-1; j_call: TRBJ1-1; d_call: .; cdr3_aa: CSLRGNTEAFF; cdr3_nt: TGCAGCCTTAGGGGGAACACTGAAGCTTTCTTT
clone_size: .; v_call: TRBV2; j_call: TRBJ2-3; d_call: .; cdr3_aa: CASSEEVDTDTQYF; cdr3_nt: TGTGCCAGCAGTGAAGAGGTTGACACAGATACGCAGTATTTT
clone_size: .; v_call: TRBV20-1; j_call: TRBJ2-5; d_call: .; cdr3_aa: CSARVTGRGRETQYF; cdr3_nt: TGCAGTGCTAGGGTCACCGGGAGAGGGAGAGAGACCCAGTACTTC
clone_size: .; v_call: TRBV5-8; j_call: TRBJ2-2; d_call: TRBD2; cdr3_aa: CASSPGGLAGTGELFF; cdr3_nt: TGTGCCAGCAGCCCGGGGGGACTAGCGGGAACCGGGGAGCTGTTTTTT
clone_size: few; v_call: TRBV2; j_call: TRBJ2-7; d_call: TRBD2; cdr3_aa: CASRGLAGAYEQYF; cdr3_nt: TGTGCCAGCAGAGGACTAGCGGGGGCCTACGAGCAGTACTTC
clone_size: many; v_call: TRBV19; j_call: TRBJ2-2; d_call: TRBD1; cdr3_aa: CASSIQPDRSYTGELFF; cdr3_nt: TGTGCCAGTAGTATTCAGCCGGACAGGAGTTACACCGGGGAGCTGTTTTTT
clone_size: many; v_call: TRBV4-1; j_call: TRBJ2-3; d_call: TRBD1; cdr3_aa: CASSDGTEHFTDTQYF; cdr3_nt: TGCGCCAGCAGCGATGGGACAGAGCATTTCACAGATACGCAGTATTTT
clone_size: once; v_call: TRBV5-5; j_call: TRBJ1-3; d_call: .; cdr3_aa: CASSFDGGFSGDTIYF; cdr3_nt: TGTGCCAGCAGCTTCGACGGGGGTTTCTCTGGAGACACCATATATTTT
clone_size: .; v_call: TRBV20-1; j_call: TRBJ2-5; d_call: .; cdr3_aa: CSARRTTQETQYF; cdr3_nt: TGCAGTGCTAGGAGGACAACCCAAGAGACCCAGTACTTC
clone_size: many; v_call: TRBV7-2; j_call: TRBJ2-1; d_call: .; cdr3_aa: CASSPLGGNNEQFF; cdr3_nt: TGTGCCAGCAGCCCCCTCGGGGGCAACAATGAGCAGTTCTTC
clone_size: many; v_call: TRBV20-1; j_call: TRBJ2-5; d_call: TRBD2; cdr3_aa: CSAGTSGREETQYF; cdr3_nt: TGCAGTGCCGGGACTAGCGGGAGAGAAGAGACCCAGTACTTC
clone_size: once; v_call: TRBV2; j_call: TRBJ1-4; d_call: .; cdr3_aa: CASSEFNEKLFF; cdr3_nt: TGTGCCAGCAGTGAATTTAATGAAAAACTGTTTTTT
clone_size: many; v_call: TRBV4-1; j_call: TRBJ1-6; d_call: TRBD1; cdr3_aa: CASSQVGTAPSNSPLHF; cdr3_nt: TGCGCCAGCAGCCAAGTAGGGACAGCACCCAGTAATTCACCCCTCCACTTT
clone_size: .; v_call: TRBV4-3; j_call: TRBJ2-7; d_call: .; cdr3_aa: CASSQDRPIGRLSYEQYF; cdr3_nt: TGCGCCAGCAGCCAAGATCGCCCCATAGGAAGACTCTCCTACGAGCAGTACTTC
clone_size: many; v_call: TRBV5-6; j_call: TRBJ2-3; d_call: TRBD2; cdr3_aa: CASSEASGSSGADTQYF; cdr3_nt: TGTGCCAGCAGTGAGGCTAGCGGGAGTTCAGGGGCAGATACGCAGTATTTT
clone_size: .; v_call: TRBV27; j_call: TRBJ2-7; d_call: .; cdr3_aa: CASSLIGRYEQYF; cdr3_nt: TGTGCCAGCAGTTTGATCGGCAGGTACGAGCAGTACTTC
clone_size: many; v_call: TRBV24-1; j_call: TRBJ2-1; d_call: .; cdr3_aa: CATSDLGTISYNEQFF; cdr3_nt: TGTGCCACCAGTGATTTGGGGACCATCTCCTACAATGAGCAGTTCTTC
clone_size: .; v_call: TRBV7-3; j_call: TRBJ2-1; d_call: .; cdr3_aa: CASSLLSGTGEQFF; cdr3_nt: TGTGCCAGCAGCTTACTCAGCGGCACGGGTGAGCAGTTCTTC
clone_size: .; v_call: TRBV4-1; j_call: TRBJ2-7; d_call: TRBD1; cdr3_aa: CASSAGRGLTYEQYF; cdr3_nt: TGCGCCAGCAGCGCCGGCAGGGGGTTAACCTACGAGCAGTACTTC
clone_size: .; v_call: TRBV6-2/TRBV6-3; j_call: TRBJ1-1; d_call: .; cdr3_aa: CASSYSLTGATSTEAFF; cdr3_nt: TGTGCCAGCAGTTACTCCCTGACAGGAGCCACGAGCACTGAAGCTTTCTTT
clone_size: many; v_call: TRBV2; j_call: TRBJ1-5; d_call: TRBD1; cdr3_aa: CASWAGGAFQPQHF; cdr3_nt: TGTGCCAGCTGGGCAGGGGGAGCTTTTCAGCCCCAGCATTTT
clone_size: .; v_call: TRBV24-1; j_call: TRBJ2-3; d_call: TRBD2; cdr3_aa: CATSDMGGPGGTQYF; cdr3_nt: TGTGCCACCAGTGATATGGGAGGGCCAGGTGGTACGCAGTATTTT
clone_size: .; v_call: TRBV11-2; j_call: TRBJ2-3; d_call: .; cdr3_aa: CASSLGVYPSTDTQYF; cdr3_nt: TGTGCCAGCAGCTTAGGGGTCTATCCAAGCACAGATACGCAGTATTTT
clone_size: many; v_call: TRBV9; j_call: TRBJ2-1; d_call: TRBD2; cdr3_aa: CASSADSTKTSGQFF; cdr3_nt: TGTGCCAGCAGCGCCGATTCAACAAAGACTAGCGGGCAGTTCTTC
clone_size: .; v_call: TRBV24-1; j_call: TRBJ2-3; d_call: TRBD2; cdr3_aa: CATSDGTISTDTQYF; cdr3_nt: TGTGCCACCAGTGATGGGACTATCAGCACAGATACGCAGTATTTT
clone_size: .; v_call: TRBV7-2; j_call: TRBJ2-7; d_call: .; cdr3_aa: CASSLPDYEQYF; cdr3_nt: TGTGCCAGCAGCTTACCGGATTACGAGCAGTACTTC
clone_size: many; v_call: TRBV29-1; j_call: TRBJ1-2; d_call: .; cdr3_aa: CSARDTGSYGYTF; cdr3_nt: TGCAGCGCTAGGGATACAGGGTCCTATGGCTACACCTTC